Presented here are 30 T cell receptor beta chains from one specimen sequenced in a study of neurological immune-mediated disorders. TCRdb re-called the 5' RACE reads with MiXCR, one entry per CDR3 protein. The table shows fewer than 90,000 distinct CDR3 sequences, with approximately 5.2% occurring only once. The sample comprised PBMCs. The receptors stem from a man aged 18 to 30 with multiple sclerosis.

In its sample, this clonotype was seen many times. The J gene is TRBJ2-1, the V gene TRBV30; 11 bases line up with TRBD2. CDR1 and CDR2 (germline): GTSNPN, SVGIG (reference sequence). The CDR3 is made up of 17 amino acids. The J segment lost 6 bases and the V segment lost 2 bases, leaving 12 bases of the junction unmatched. CDR3 region: CAWSSFLTSGDVNEQFF. For the CDR3, the DNA is TGTGCCTGGAGTAGCTTCTTGACTAGCGGGGATGTCAATGAGCAGTTCTTC.

This clonotype came up many times. The rearrangement joins TRBV20-1 to TRBJ2-3; 7 positions agree with TRBD2. Losses at the gene ends were 6 bases for V and 3 bases for J; bases not matched to a gene: 9. This CDR3 contains 14 residues. CDR1 DFQATT and CDR2 SNEGSKA come from the germline V gene (reference sequence). CDR3 nucleotide sequence: TGCAGTGCCCCGCGAGCGGGATTGACAGATACGCAGTATTTT. This gives the protein CSAPRAGLTDTQYF.

In its sample, this clonotype was seen many times. The chain is built from TRBV5-1 and TRBJ2-7, with a tentative D call TRBD2 (5 bases). Germline-derived CDR1 and CDR2 are SGHRS and YFSETQ. The germline V and J ends were trimmed by 4 bases and 0 bases, with 11 bases remaining between them. This CDR3 has 14 residues. CDR3 in amino acids: CASSQDSSSYEQYF. In DNA, the CDR3 is TGCGCCAGCAGCCAGGACTCTTCCTCCTACGAGCAGTACTTC.

Many counts were recorded for this clonotype. V is TRBV2 and J is TRBJ2-1; 14 bases match TRBD2. The CDR3 spans 15 residues. In germline, CDR1 is SNHLY, CDR2 FYNNEI. With V trimmed by 6 bases and J by 7 bases, 5 bases remained unmatched. The CDR3: CASRGGTSGGNEQFF. In nucleotides, the CDR3 is TGTGCCAGCAGAGGGGGGACTAGCGGGGGTAATGAGCAGTTCTTC.

This clonotype was seen many times. The chain recombines TRBV5-1 with TRBJ1-6; 7 bases line up with TRBD1. Per the germline V gene, CDR1 is SGHRS and CDR2 is YFSETQ. V was pared by 0 bases and J by 9 bases, with 3 bases of the junction left unmatched. The CDR3 contains 14 residues. CDR3 sequence reads: CASSLDRGGSPLHF. The CDR3, as DNA: TGCGCCAGCAGCTTGGACAGGGGCGGTTCACCCCTCCACTTT.

Many counts were recorded for this clonotype. This sequence joins TRBV15 and TRBJ2-2; 9 positions agree with TRBD1. Trimming at V came to 0 bases and at J to 8 bases, leaving 4 bases not matched to a gene. The CDR3 extends over 15 amino acids. Germline CDR1 is LNHNV and CDR2 is YYDKDF (reference sequence). The CDR3 sequence is CATSRDGDRAGELFF. The CDR3 region has the DNA TGTGCCACCAGCAGAGATGGGGACAGGGCTGGGGAGCTGTTTTTT.

This clonotype was detected ten times or more. This rearrangement joins TRBV27 to TRBJ2-2; D ambiguous. Germline V gives CDR1 MNHEY, CDR2 SMNVEV (reference sequence). This CDR3 comprises 12 residues. Trimming shortened V by 8 bases and J by 4 bases, and 8 bases separated the two germline ends. DNA of the CDR3: TGTGCCAGCCGAGTATCCACCGGGGAGCTGTTTTTT. This sequence encodes CASRVSTGELFF.

Ten or more counts support this clonotype. The chain joins TRBV20-1 to TRBJ2-7; 12 bases fit TRBD2. Germline CDR1 DFQATT, CDR2 SNEGSKA (reference sequence). This CDR3 is built from 14 residues. V trimming: 4 bases; J trimming: 2 bases; junction bases outside the gene matches: 3. CDR3 DNA sequence: TGCAGTGCTACCGGACTAGCGGGGACCTACGAGCAGTACTTC. As protein: CSATGLAGTYEQYF.

In its sample, this clonotype was seen many times. The chain recombines TRBV7-9 with TRBJ2-3; D could derive from TRBD1 or TRBD2 (6 bases each). In germline, CDR1 is SEHNR, CDR2 FQNEAQ (reference sequence). Trimming left V 5 bases short and J 5 bases short, with 20 bases between. The CDR3 is 16 residues long. The chain's CDR3 is CASSRPGGWVGDTQYF. The DNA of the CDR3 is TGTGCCAGCAGCCGCCCCGGGGGCTGGGTTGGAGATACGCAGTATTTT.

This clonotype appeared many times. The chain combines TRBV27 with TRBJ2-2, with 8 bases identical to TRBD1. In germline, CDR1 is MNHEY, CDR2 SMNVEV (reference sequence). The V gene end was trimmed by 5 bases and the J gene end by 5 bases; junction bases not matched to a gene: 4. The CDR3 totals 14 residues. CDR3 coding DNA: TGTGCCAGCAGTCCTCGACAGGGGACCGGGGAGCTGTTTTTT. Encoded protein: CASSPRQGTGELFF.

This clonotype was seen ten or more times. The chain employs TRBV20-1 and TRBJ2-2, with D uncertain. The CDR3 is 19 amino acids. V shed 3 bases and J shed 3 bases, with 26 bases lying between them. Germline CDR1 reads DFQATT; CDR2 reads SNEGSKA (reference sequence). CDR3 sequence reads: CSARMSATNRTGDTGELFF. The CDR3 DNA reads TGCAGTGCTAGGATGTCCGCGACCAACCGAACTGGGGACACCGGGGAGCTGTTTTTT.

The CDR3 coding sequence is TGCGCCAGCAGTGAGAGGTGGGGGCAGTACTTC. Protein: CASSERWGQYF. This chain uses TRBV10-2 with TRBJ2-7; D is ambiguous. CDR1 is WSHSY and CDR2 is SAAADI in the germline V gene. This CDR3 is built from 11 residues. Trimming left V 2 bases short and J 9 bases short, with 8 bases between.

This clonotype was observed a few times. J is TRBJ2-7 and V is TRBV12-3 or TRBV12-4, with 9 bases fitting TRBD1. The CDR3 sequence is 13 residues long. V trimming: 8 bases; J trimming: 6 bases; junction bases outside the gene matches: 8. CDR3 loop: CASGRTGESEQYF. CDR3 in DNA: TGTGCCAGCGGACGGACAGGGGAAAGCGAGCAGTACTTC.

This clonotype showed up many times. The chain has TRBV10-3 and TRBJ2-3; 9 nucleotides line up with TRBD2. This CDR3 region has 18 residues. After removal of 2 bases from V and 5 bases from J, the junction contained 14 bases not matched to a gene. Per germline, CDR1 ENHRY and CDR2 SYGVKD. The CDR3 region has the DNA TGTGCCATCAGTGAGAACGGGCTAGCGGGATTGGAAGGAGATACGCAGTATTTT. It translates to CAISENGLAGLEGDTQYF.

This clonotype was recorded at least ten times. This chain's CDR3 is CSARVGGLSYNEQFF. The CDR3 coding sequence is TGCAGTGCTAGAGTGGGGGGACTTTCCTACAATGAGCAGTTCTTC. The J gene is TRBJ2-1, the V gene TRBV20-1; TRBD2 is a possible D gene (6 bases). The CDR3 runs to 15 residues. V dropped 1 base and J dropped 1 base, with 11 bases sitting between them. From germline, CDR1 is DFQATT and CDR2 SNEGSKA (reference sequence).

In this sample, this clonotype turned up a few times. This chain joins TRBV28 and TRBJ1-1, with 7 bases that match TRBD1. The CDR3 runs 13 residues. CDR1 and CDR2 from the germline V gene are MDHEN and SYDVKM. J was trimmed by 3 bases and V by 5 bases; bases with no gene match: 3. Here the CDR3 reads CASSAGGHTEAFF. DNA of the CDR3: TGTGCCAGCAGTGCAGGGGGGCACACTGAAGCTTTCTTT.

This clonotype has a count of ten or more. This chain connects TRBV5-1 to TRBJ2-3; TRBD2 agrees at 9 bases. Germline loops: CDR1 SGHRS, CDR2 YFSETQ. The length of the CDR3 is 14 residues. V trimming: 4 bases; J trimming: 2 bases; junction bases outside the gene matches: 2. DNA for the CDR3: TGCGCCAGCAGCGCTAGCGGGGACACAGATACGCAGTATTTT. Translating it yields CASSASGDTDTQYF.

This clonotype was counted ten times or more. CDR3 DNA: TGTGCCAGCAGCTTCTTGGCAGGAGCACATCAGCCCCAGCATTTT. This gives the protein CASSFLAGAHQPQHF. The genes are TRBV7-2 and TRBJ1-5; no firm D call. The CDR3 runs 15 residues. V gave up 3 bases and J gave up 5 bases, with 14 bases separating them. Looked up from germline, CDR1 is SGHTA and CDR2 is FQGNSA.

This clonotype was recorded many times. The chain uses TRBV7-2 and TRBJ2-7; 10 bases are shared with TRBD1. This CDR3 is 15 amino acids long. Germline trimming cut 3 bases from V and 5 bases from J; bases unmatched to any gene: 7. From germline, CDR1 is SGHTA and CDR2 FQGNSA. CDR3 coding DNA: TGTGCCAGCAGCTTCGACAGGGGGCACTGGAACGAGCAGTACTTC. Encoded protein: CASSFDRGHWNEQYF.

This clonotype appeared many times. The chain joins TRBV7-2 to TRBJ2-5, with D tentatively TRBD2 (5 bases). The V and J ends lost 4 bases and 2 bases respectively, with 8 bases between them. This CDR3 is 13 amino acids long. Germline V gives CDR1 SGHTA, CDR2 FQGNSA. The CDR3 is CASSSRLQETQYF. The DNA of the CDR3 is TGTGCCAGCAGCTCCAGACTACAAGAGACCCAGTACTTC.

At least ten counts were recorded for this clonotype. A junction end diverges from the germline sequence, so it may reflect a read error. The chain couples TRBV4-2 to TRBJ1-6; D uncertain. The CDR3 runs to 14 residues. Looked up from germline, CDR1 is LGHNA and CDR2 is YNFKEQ. CDR3 nucleotides: TGTGCCAGCAGCCGGTCAGCCACTAATTCACCCCTCAACTTT. Its protein is CASSRSATNSPLNF.

Many counts were recorded for this clonotype. J is TRBJ1-2 and V is TRBV6-5; 9 bases map to TRBD1. The J segment lost 7 bases and the V segment lost 6 bases, leaving 9 bases of the junction unmatched. Germline V gene lookup returns CDR1 MNHEY and CDR2 SVGAGI. The CDR3 totals 14 residues. This CDR3 reads CASRPAGQGGGYTF. The CDR3 DNA reads TGTGCCAGCAGACCCGCGGGACAGGGAGGTGGCTACACCTTC.

The chain is built from TRBV6-5 and TRBJ1-4, with D possibly matching TRBD1 (5 bases). The CDR3 length is 19 residues. V lost 0 bases and J lost 0, with 17 bases in between. Per the germline V gene, CDR1 is MNHEY and CDR2 is SVGAGI. The CDR3: CASSYSLGANFATNEKLFF. The CDR3 DNA reads TGTGCCAGCAGTTACTCGCTCGGGGCCAACTTTGCAACTAATGAAAAACTGTTTTTT.

This clonotype was detected many times. This chain joins TRBV14 and TRBJ2-4; no definite D call. Germline V gene data show CDR1 as SGHDN and CDR2 as FVKESK. The CDR3 consists of 12 residues. V lost 8 bases and J 6 bases, leaving 11 bases between the germline ends. This CDR3 reads CASAQVSNIQYF. The CDR3 DNA is TGTGCCAGCGCCCAAGTGTCAAACATTCAGTACTTC.

About this clonotype: This sequence may be a read error, since a much larger clone differs from it by one base. This chain links TRBV12-3 or TRBV12-4 with TRBJ2-7; either TRBD1 or TRBD2 may supply D (5 bases each). The CDR3 loop spans 12 amino acids. V was clipped by 1 base and J by 7 bases, with 8 bases between them. DNA of the CDR3: TGTGCCAGCAGTTTAGGAGGGGAAGAGCAGTACTTC. It translates to CASSLGGEEQYF.

At least ten counts were recorded for this clonotype. The chain links TRBV5-1 to TRBJ2-3; no clear D gene. Germline CDR1 SGHRS, CDR2 YFSETQ. The CDR3 has 15 amino acids. Trimming shortened V by 2 bases and J by 0 bases, and 10 bases separated the two germline ends. Here the CDR3 reads CASSLSRSSTDTQYF. DNA for the CDR3: TGCGCCAGCAGCTTATCTAGGAGCAGCACAGATACGCAGTATTTT.

This clonotype was seen ten or more times. The V gene is TRBV6-6, the J gene TRBJ1-5; D remains ambiguous. Trimming cost V 5 bases and J 7 bases, with 18 bases left between them. The V gene's germline CDR1 is MNHNY and CDR2 SVGAGI (reference sequence). The CDR3 covers 15 residues. The CDR3 DNA reads as TGTGCCAGCAGTGCAGACGGGATCCCGGGACAGCCCCAGCATTTT. Translation: CASSADGIPGQPQHF.

In its sample, this clonotype was seen many times. This sequence joins TRBV5-1 and TRBJ2-7; D is uncertain. The germline V gene encodes CDR1 SGHRS and CDR2 YFSETQ. This CDR3 is 13 amino acids long. V shed 5 bases and J shed 0 bases, with 9 bases lying between them. The CDR3 spells CASSQASSYEQYF. The CDR3 region has the DNA TGCGCCAGCAGTCAGGCCAGCTCCTACGAGCAGTACTTC.

At least ten counts were recorded for this clonotype. J is TRBJ2-3 and V is TRBV7-3; D gene unclear. Germline CDR1 and CDR2: SGHTA and FQGTGA. V lost 5 bases to trimming and J lost 8 bases, with 23 bases between them. This CDR3 contains 16 residues. The CDR3 spells CASSPAPDLTDGTQYF. Written as DNA, the CDR3 is TGTGCCAGCAGCCCAGCTCCGGACCTCACCGACGGTACGCAGTATTTT.

Worth noting for this clonotype: A junction end diverges from the germline sequence, so it may reflect a read error. The rearrangement links TRBV6-1 to TRBJ1-5, with 8 bases matching TRBD1. CDR1 is MNHNS and CDR2 is SASEGT in the germline V gene. The CDR3 contains 14 residues. As DNA, the CDR3 is TGTGCCAGCAACCTTGGGACAGGTGTCTGGCCCCAGAATTTT. Translation: CASNLGTGVWPQNF.